The clone carrying this TCR beta chain was observed a single time. As yet, its antigen is unknown. These data are taken from a study of OX40 agonist ivuxolimab in advanced cancers. Looking at the study overall: The patients received agonistic anti-OX40 (CD134) antibody ivuxolimab. One patient with hepatocellular carcinoma and two with cutaneous melanoma, three in all, had partial responses.

The data were produced by immunoSEQ multiplex PCR, yet TCRdb's version contains in-frame clones alone and is incomplete. The sample shows about 100,000 clones, approximately 90% of them seen only once. CDR1 and CDR2 from the germline V gene are SGHTA and FQGNSA. The CDR3 totals 15 residues. Losses at the gene ends were 5 bases for V and 8 bases for J; bases not matched to a gene: 9. General study points: Relative to CD4+ cells, CD8+ T cells on average had more expanded clones.

The receptor was derived from an adult with an advanced solid tumor such as melanoma, head and neck, liver or kidney cancer. The material was CD4+ or CD8+ T cells sorted from blood, obtained in a trial of the OX40 agonist ivuxolimab. V usage is TRBV7-2 and J usage is TRBJ2-3; the match to TRBD1 covers 11 bases. The CDR3 nucleotides are TGTGCCAGCAGCCGATGGACAGGGGGCGTCGGTACGCAGTATTTT. Translation: CASSRWTGGVGTQYF.